The 21 T cell receptor beta chains below come from one sample, sequenced in a study of OX40 agonist ivuxolimab in advanced cancers. Sequenced by immunoSEQ multiplex PCR; TCRdb stores in-frame clones only, minus some. The sample lists 60,000 to 85,000 clones; about three quarters were seen once. This material consisted of CD4+ or CD8+ T cells sorted from blood, taken in a trial of the OX40 agonist ivuxolimab. All receptors come from an adult with an advanced solid tumor such as melanoma, head and neck, liver or kidney cancer.

The rearrangement joins TRBV7-3 to TRBJ2-7, with 8 positions matching TRBD2. The V and J ends lost 6 bases and 1 base, in that order; junction bases with no gene match: 5. This CDR3 comprises 14 residues. CDR1 and CDR2 (germline): SGHTA, FQGTGA. The CDR3 reads CASRKSGGSYEQYF. CDR3 nucleotides: TGTGCCAGCAGAAAAAGCGGGGGATCCTACGAGCAGTACTTC.

The rearrangement links TRBV4-1 to TRBJ2-2; 15 bases agree with TRBD2. V lost 9 bases to trimming and J lost 2 bases; unmatched junction nucleotides: 13. Per germline, CDR1 MGHRA and CDR2 YSYEKL. The CDR3 spans 19 residues. The CDR3 coding sequence is TGCGCCAGTAATCACCCGGGACTAGCGGGGGGTCCTAACACCGGGGAGCTGTTTTTT. The encoded protein is CASNHPGLAGGPNTGELFF.

This clone was picked up a small number of times. This rearrangement joins TRBV10-3 to TRBJ1-5; TRBD1 matches 8 bases. This CDR3 has 16 amino acids. Trimming cost V 3 bases and J 6 bases; bases outside gene matches: 10. The germline V gene has CDR1 ENHRY and CDR2 SYGVKD. For the CDR3, the DNA is TGTGCCATCAGTGATTCTCGCACAGGGGGGGTTCAGCCCCAGCATTTT. It translates to CAISDSRTGGVQPQHF.

As DNA, the CDR3 is TGTGCCAGCTCACCACCGACTAGAACAGATACGCAGTATTTT. Translating it yields CASSPPTRTDTQYF. The chain uses TRBV18 and TRBJ2-3; possible D gene TRBD2, 6 bases. In germline, CDR1 is KGHSH, CDR2 LQKENI. V lost 0 bases, J lost 3 bases, and 7 bases lay in between. The CDR3 totals 14 residues.

V is TRBV10-1 and J is TRBJ2-2; 8 bases agree with TRBD2. The ends lost 4 bases at V and 0 bases at J; junction bases unmatched: 4. The CDR3 totals 16 residues. CDR1 and CDR2 (germline): WNHNN, SYGVQD (reference sequence). CDR3 region: CASSVQGLANTGELFF. DNA of the CDR3: TGCGCCAGCAGTGTACAGGGACTAGCGAACACCGGGGAGCTGTTTTTT.

The genes are TRBV6-1 and TRBJ2-7; TRBD2 is a possible D gene (6 bases). CDR3 length: 15 residues. The germline V gene encodes CDR1 MNHNS and CDR2 SASEGT. Trimming removed 7 bases at V and 1 base at J, with 17 bases between. The CDR3 protein is CASTPQEGVSYEQYF. CDR3 nucleotides: TGTGCCAGCACCCCACAGGAGGGAGTTTCCTACGAGCAGTACTTC.

This sequence joins TRBV9 and TRBJ2-2; the D gene is possibly TRBD2 (6 bases). Germline V gives CDR1 SGDLS, CDR2 YYNGEE. The V gene lost 2 bases and the J gene lost 1 base, with 15 bases spanning the gap. The CDR3 is 17 amino acids. Here the CDR3 reads CASSVRGSGVNTGELFF. CDR3 nucleotide sequence: TGTGCCAGCAGCGTCCGAGGGTCGGGGGTGAACACCGGGGAGCTGTTTTTT.

The V call is TRBV7-2, the J call TRBJ2-5, with a tentative D call TRBD1 (5 bases). This CDR3 region has 13 residues. Germline loops: CDR1 SGHTA, CDR2 FQGNSA. V was cut by 4 bases and J by 4 bases, with 10 bases left in between. The CDR3 is CASSYPGSETQYF. Written as DNA, the CDR3 is TGTGCCAGCAGCTACCCAGGGTCAGAGACCCAGTACTTC. Full variable domain (rest looked up from reference TRBV7-2 and TRBJ2-5): GAGVSQSPSNKVTEKGKDVELRCDPISGHTALYWYRQSLGQGLEFLIYFQGNSAPDKSGLPSDRFSAERTGGSVSTLTIQRTQQEDSAVYLCASSYPGSETQYFGPGTRLLVL.

This clone has only a few counts. The chain employs TRBV6-5 and TRBJ2-3; 8 bases fit TRBD2. V was pared by 6 bases and J by 6 bases, with 11 bases of the junction left unmatched. The CDR3 is made up of 15 amino acids. In germline, CDR1 is MNHEY, CDR2 SVGAGI. This chain's CDR3 is CASSRDGGAPDTQYF. CDR3 DNA: TGTGCCAGCAGCCGGGACGGGGGGGCGCCGGATACGCAGTATTTT.

The chain couples TRBV10-3 to TRBJ2-7, with 9 bases matching TRBD2. CDR3 length equals 15 residues. CDR1 and CDR2 (germline): ENHRY, SYGVKD. V shed 2 bases and J 7 bases; nucleotides not matched to a gene: 9. In nucleotides, the CDR3 is TGTGCCATCAGTGAGCGGGCGGGGGGGCCCGGTGAGCAGTACTTC. Protein product: CAISERAGGPGEQYF.

The chain recombines TRBV30 with TRBJ1-2; a weak D match, TRBD1 (5 bases). Germline V gene lookup returns CDR1 GTSNPN and CDR2 SVGIG (reference sequence). The CDR3 sequence is 9 residues long. Trimming took 8 bases from V and 8 from J, leaving 9 bases between them. CDR3 nucleotide sequence: TGTGCCAGTGGGGGGGGCTACACCTTC. Translation gives CASGGGYTF.

The chain recombines TRBV4-1 with TRBJ2-3; D tentatively reads TRBD1 or TRBD2 (7 bases each). V lost 2 bases, J lost 10 bases, and 13 bases lay in between. This CDR3 spans 13 amino acids. Germline V gives CDR1 MGHRA, CDR2 YSYEKL. CDR3 nucleotides: TGCGCCAGCAGCCAACCCAGGGGGAGGGCGCAGTATTTT. Encoded protein: CASSQPRGRAQYF.

This rearrangement joins TRBV19 to TRBJ2-7; 9 bases agree with TRBD1. Germline CDR1 reads LNHDA; CDR2 reads SQIVND (reference sequence). V trimming: 4 bases; J trimming: 6 bases; junction bases outside the gene matches: 7. This CDR3 has 14 amino acids. The CDR3 nucleotides read TGTGCCAGTAGTACCCGACAGGGGGGAAGCGAGCAGTACTTC. It yields the protein CASSTRQGGSEQYF. Full variable domain (missing parts from reference TRBV19 and TRBJ2-7): DGGITQSPKYLFRKEGQNVTLSCEQNLNHDAMYWYRQDPGQGLRLIYYSQIVNDFQKGDIAEGYSVSREKKESFPLTVTSAQKNPTAFYLCASSTRQGGSEQYFGPGTRLTVT.

The CDR3 here is CASGVGSGTNSNQPQHF. CDR3 DNA sequence: TGTGCTAGTGGTGTTGGATCCGGGACAAATAGCAATCAGCCCCAGCATTTT. The chain uses TRBV12-5 and TRBJ1-5, with D perhaps matching TRBD1 (6 bases). Between the trimmed V and J ends, which lost 5 bases and 0 bases, there was a span of 17 bases. This CDR3 is 17 amino acids long. The germline V gene has CDR1 LGHNT and CDR2 FRNRAP.

The CDR3 here is CASSARGPNTEAFF. CDR3 in DNA: TGTGCCAGCAGCGCACGTGGACCGAACACTGAAGCTTTCTTT. This chain joins TRBV6-5 and TRBJ1-1; no clear D. V lost 6 bases and J 1 base, leaving 12 bases between the germline ends. In germline, CDR1 is MNHEY, CDR2 SVGAGI. This CDR3 is 14 amino acids long.

The chain is built from TRBV20-1 and TRBJ1-5; possible D gene TRBD1, 5 bases. The CDR3 spans 11 residues. Trimming took 7 bases from V and 6 from J, leaving 10 bases between them. The V gene's germline CDR1 is DFQATT and CDR2 SNEGSKA (reference sequence). The DNA of the CDR3 is TGCAGTGTTACCGGGGGTCAGCCCCAGCATTTT. It codes for CSVTGGQPQHF.

This clone was seen more than once but under ten times. The chain is built from TRBV19 and TRBJ1-1, with TRBD1 matching over 11 bases. Germline CDR1 reads LNHDA; CDR2 reads SQIVND (reference sequence). V gave up 6 bases and J gave up 3 bases; unmatched junction bases: 6. This CDR3 region has 15 residues. The DNA for the CDR3 is TGTGCCAGTAGGGGAGGACAGGGGGCGTACACTGAAGCTTTCTTT. This sequence encodes CASRGGQGAYTEAFF.

With respect to this clone: The same CDR3 also results from other DNA sequences found in this sample. This rearrangement joins TRBV7-8 to TRBJ2-3; unclear D gene. This CDR3 has 15 residues. Trimming removed 0 bases at V and 2 bases at J, with 9 bases between. Per the germline V gene, CDR1 is SGHVS and CDR2 is FQNEAQ. The CDR3 DNA follows: TGTGCCAGCAGCTTAGCGCTGGGATCCACAGATACGCAGTATTTT. Protein sequence: CASSLALGSTDTQYF.

CDR3 sequence (DNA): TGTGCTAGTGCCCTGACTAGCCCTTCGGCACGTCACACCGGGGAGCTGTTTTTT. Its protein product is CASALTSPSARHTGELFF. This sequence joins TRBV12-5 and TRBJ2-2, with TRBD2 matching 7 bases. The germline V gene has CDR1 LGHNT and CDR2 FRNRAP. Unmatched junction bases numbered 17, after V lost 7 bases and J lost 3 bases. The CDR3 spans 18 residues.

This sequence joins TRBV5-4 and TRBJ2-7, with a tentative D call TRBD2 (6 bases). This CDR3 region has 13 residues. The V end lost 4 bases, the J end lost 2 bases, and 10 bases lay between the germline ends. Per germline, CDR1 SGHNT and CDR2 YYREEE (reference sequence). The DNA for the CDR3 is TGTGCCAGCAGCGTAGCTAGCGCCTACGAGCAGTACTTC. It specifies CASSVASAYEQYF.

In its sample, this clone was seen a few times. The chain joins TRBV5-8 to TRBJ1-1; no firm D call. The CDR3 has 13 residues. Germline V gene lookup returns CDR1 SGHTS and CDR2 YDEGEE. V was shortened by 4 bases and J by 3 bases, with 10 bases between the two germline ends. The CDR3 DNA sequence: TGTGCCAGCAGCCTTGGGCCCTACACTGAAGCTTTCTTT. It yields the protein CASSLGPYTEAFF.